One T cell receptor beta chain is described in this entry. The data were taken from a study of T cells expressing NK-cell markers. This CDR3 contains 15 residues. CDR1 is DFQATT, CDR2 SNEGSKA, per germline (reference sequence). For TCR beta, cDNA was produced by 5'RACE template switching with UMIs. TCRdb reprocessed the 5' RACE reads, with one entry per CDR3 protein and no DNA. The sample is made up of a few hundred thousand distinct CDR3 sequences, and the top ten hold less than 4.5% of it. Sequences were obtained from blood T cells: a sorted CD56 or NKG2C T cell subset, CD4+ or CD8+ T cells, or bulk PBMC T cells (not recorded which). The sequence was obtained from a young man in good health. The rearrangement uses TRBV20-1 and TRBJ1-5. CDR3 in amino acids: CSASHLIGDNQPQHF.